This T cell receptor beta chain was retrieved from a study of human T cells and chemical hapten exposure. This clonotype was picked up many times. The time point is: pre-sensitization, week 0. Stated treatment: therapeutic diphenylcyclopropenone sensitization with weekly scalp DPC. As processed by the authors: Samples contained a median of 95,638 TCRs, with a range of 23,224 to 690,600. One entry per CDR3 protein, called by TCRdb with MiXCR from the RACE reads. The V and J calls shown here were made by TCRdb, not taken from the authors' results. The table includes a few hundred thousand distinct CDR3 sequences, around 7.7% detected once. The CDR3 runs to 17 residues. V was cut by 0 bases and J by 7 bases, with 16 bases left in between. The germline CDR1 and CDR2 sequences are WSHSY and SAAADI.

Sample: whole blood, taken in connection with sensitization to the hapten diphenylcyclopropenone (DPC). The chain carries TRBV10-2 and TRBJ1-6; a possible D gene is TRBD1 (6 bases). The TCR originated in a man younger than 35 with alopecia areata. Some clones in this sample may be carry-over from other donors' samples. As DNA, the CDR3 is TGCGCCAGCAGTGAGTCCGGGGGGCGATCAGGGAATTCACCCCTCCACTTT. As protein: CASSESGGRSGNSPLHF.